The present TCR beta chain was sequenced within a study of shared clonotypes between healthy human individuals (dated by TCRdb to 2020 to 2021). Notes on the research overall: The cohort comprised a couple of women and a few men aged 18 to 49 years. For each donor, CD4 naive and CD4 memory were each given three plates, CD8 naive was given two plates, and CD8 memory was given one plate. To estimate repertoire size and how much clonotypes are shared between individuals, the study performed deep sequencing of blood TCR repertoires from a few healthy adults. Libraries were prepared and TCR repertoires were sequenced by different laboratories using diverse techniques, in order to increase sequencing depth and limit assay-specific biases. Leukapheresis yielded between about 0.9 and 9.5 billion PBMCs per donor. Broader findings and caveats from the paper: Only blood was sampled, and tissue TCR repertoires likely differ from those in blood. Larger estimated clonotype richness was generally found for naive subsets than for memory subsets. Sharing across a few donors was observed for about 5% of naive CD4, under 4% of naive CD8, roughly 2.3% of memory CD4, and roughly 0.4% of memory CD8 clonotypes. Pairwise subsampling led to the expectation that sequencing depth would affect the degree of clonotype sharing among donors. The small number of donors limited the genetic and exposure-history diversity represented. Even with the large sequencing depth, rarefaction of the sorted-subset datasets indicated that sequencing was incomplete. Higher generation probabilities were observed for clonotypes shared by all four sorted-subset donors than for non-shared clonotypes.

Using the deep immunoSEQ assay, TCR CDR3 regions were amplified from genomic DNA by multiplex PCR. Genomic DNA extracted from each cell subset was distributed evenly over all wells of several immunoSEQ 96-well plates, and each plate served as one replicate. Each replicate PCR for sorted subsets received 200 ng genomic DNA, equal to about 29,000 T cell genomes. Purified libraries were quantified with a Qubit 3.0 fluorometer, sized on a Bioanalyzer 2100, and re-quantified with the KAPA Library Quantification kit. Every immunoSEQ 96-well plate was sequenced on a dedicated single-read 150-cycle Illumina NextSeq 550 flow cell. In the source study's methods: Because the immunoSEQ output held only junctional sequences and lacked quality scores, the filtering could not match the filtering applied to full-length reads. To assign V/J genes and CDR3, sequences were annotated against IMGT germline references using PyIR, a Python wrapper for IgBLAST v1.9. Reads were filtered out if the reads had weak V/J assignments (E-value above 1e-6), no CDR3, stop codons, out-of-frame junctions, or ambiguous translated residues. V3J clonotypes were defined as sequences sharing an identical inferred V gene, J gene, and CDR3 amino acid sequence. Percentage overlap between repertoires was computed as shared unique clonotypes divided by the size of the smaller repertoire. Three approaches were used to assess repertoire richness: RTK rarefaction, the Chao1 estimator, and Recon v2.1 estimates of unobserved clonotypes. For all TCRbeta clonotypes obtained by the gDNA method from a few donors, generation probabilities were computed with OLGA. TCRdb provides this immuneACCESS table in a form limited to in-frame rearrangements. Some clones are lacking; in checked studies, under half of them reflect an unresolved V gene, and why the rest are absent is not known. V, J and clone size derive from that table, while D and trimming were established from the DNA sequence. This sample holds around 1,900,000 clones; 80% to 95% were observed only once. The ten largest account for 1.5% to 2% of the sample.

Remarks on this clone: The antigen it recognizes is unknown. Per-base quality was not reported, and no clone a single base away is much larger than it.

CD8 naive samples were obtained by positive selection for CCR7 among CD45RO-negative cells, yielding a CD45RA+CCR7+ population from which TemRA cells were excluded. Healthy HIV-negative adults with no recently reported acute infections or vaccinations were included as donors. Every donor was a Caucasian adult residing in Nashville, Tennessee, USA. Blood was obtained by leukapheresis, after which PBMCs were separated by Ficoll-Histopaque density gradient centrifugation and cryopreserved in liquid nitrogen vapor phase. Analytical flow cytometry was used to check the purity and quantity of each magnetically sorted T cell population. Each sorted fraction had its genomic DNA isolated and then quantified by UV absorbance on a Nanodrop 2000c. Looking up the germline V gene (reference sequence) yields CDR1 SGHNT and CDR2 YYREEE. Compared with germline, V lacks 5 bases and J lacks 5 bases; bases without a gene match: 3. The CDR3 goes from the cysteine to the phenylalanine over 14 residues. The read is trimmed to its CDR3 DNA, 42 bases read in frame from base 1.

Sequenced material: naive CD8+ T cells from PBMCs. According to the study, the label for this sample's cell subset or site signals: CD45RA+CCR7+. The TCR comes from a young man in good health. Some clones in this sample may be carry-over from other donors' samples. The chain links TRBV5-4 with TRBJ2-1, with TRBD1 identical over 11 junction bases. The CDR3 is CASSGQGANNEQFF. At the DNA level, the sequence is TGTGCCAGCAGTGGACAGGGGGCGAACAATGAGCAGTTCTTC.